The 10 T cell receptor beta chains reported below all come from one sample, sequenced in a study of T cell responses to AZD1222 COVID-19 vaccine. Produced via immunoSEQ multiplex PCR; TCRdb's table is partial and in-frame only. Among approximately 82,000 clones listed, roughly 90% were seen once. The material sequenced was peripheral blood, taken on day 0 of AZD1222 vaccination. These receptors were taken from an adult in good health.

The CDR3 DNA is TGTGCCAGTACCATCGGGGGGGGGCTAGCGGCCTACAATGAGCAGTTCTTC. This encodes CASTIGGGLAAYNEQFF. The gene calls are TRBV19 and TRBJ2-1; 8 nucleotides match TRBD2. V shed 7 bases, J shed 2 bases, and the junction held 13 bases outside the gene matches. CDR3 length: 17 amino acids. Germline CDR1 is LNHDA and CDR2 is SQIVND (reference sequence).

The chain is built from TRBV27 and TRBJ1-4, with D possibly matching TRBD1 (6 bases). The CDR3 extends over 16 amino acids. Germline lookup yields CDR1 MNHEY and CDR2 SMNVEV (reference sequence). The V gene lost 5 bases and the J gene lost 12 bases, with 25 bases spanning the gap. The CDR3 protein is CASSRLLTGLLGELFF. The CDR3, as DNA: TGTGCCAGCAGTCGCCTTTTGACAGGTCTTTTGGGGGAACTGTTTTTT.

The genes are TRBV3-1 (or the pseudogene TRBV3-2) and TRBJ2-7; the match to TRBD1 covers 7 bases. The germline V gene encodes CDR1 LGHDT and CDR2 YNNKEL (reference sequence). The CDR3 loop spans 14 amino acids. Trimming took 4 bases from V and 2 from J; bases not matched to a gene: 5. The CDR3: CASSPWDRAYEQYF. For the CDR3, the DNA is TGTGCCAGCAGCCCCTGGGACAGAGCCTACGAGCAGTACTTC.

The chain joins TRBV4-1 to TRBJ2-3, with D perhaps TRBD2 (5 bases). The CDR3 is 16 residues long. Deletions cut 4 bases from V and 1 base from J, with 15 bases between. The V gene's germline CDR1 is MGHRA and CDR2 YSYEKL. CDR3 sequence reads: CASSRTGTSGTDTQYF. The CDR3 DNA is TGCGCCAGCAGCCGCACGGGAACCTCGGGCACAGATACGCAGTATTTT.

J is TRBJ1-3 and V is TRBV18; D is uncertain. The CDR3 runs 15 residues. Germline V gives CDR1 KGHSH, CDR2 LQKENI. V was pared by 2 bases and J by 0 bases, with 8 bases between. The CDR3 DNA is TGTGCCAGCTCACCAAGTCAGTCCTCTGGAAACACCATATATTTT. It is translated as CASSPSQSSGNTIYF.

This clone was counted only a few times. The identical CDR3 is also encoded by other nucleotide sequences in the sample. This chain joins TRBV5-1 and TRBJ1-4; D remains unclear. Germline V CDR1 and CDR2: SGHRS, YFSETQ. V was shortened by 0 bases and J by 7 bases, with 7 bases between the two germline ends. The CDR3 has 13 residues. The CDR3 spells CASSLDNGEKLFF. The CDR3 nucleotides are TGCGCCAGCAGCTTGGATAATGGTGAAAAACTGTTTTTT.

This clone was seen a few times. The chain uses TRBV6-6 and TRBJ2-5; 10 nucleotides align to TRBD2. After removal of 0 bases from V and 3 bases from J, the junction contained 4 bases not matched to a gene. The CDR3 totals 16 residues. Germline CDR1 MNHNY, CDR2 SVGAGI (reference sequence). CDR3 protein: CASSYSFLAGEETQYF. CDR3 DNA: TGTGCCAGCAGTTACTCGTTTCTAGCGGGGGAAGAGACCCAGTACTTC.

The J gene is TRBJ2-4, the V gene TRBV29-1; TRBD1 matches at 9 bases. CDR3 length: 14 residues. The germline V gene has CDR1 SQVTM and CDR2 ANQGSEA. The ends lost 4 bases at V and 4 bases at J; junction bases unmatched: 5. Written as DNA, the CDR3 is TGCAGCGTTGTCATGGGGACAGGGAAAAACATTCAGTACTTC. It specifies CSVVMGTGKNIQYF.

This chain joins TRBV19 and TRBJ1-5, with unresolved D. This CDR3 is 16 amino acids long. The V gene's germline CDR1 is LNHDA and CDR2 SQIVND (reference sequence). The V and J ends lost 8 bases and 3 bases respectively, with 20 bases between them. CDR3 nucleotides: TGTGCCAGTGGGGATGGAGGCCCGAGAGACAATCAGCCCCAGCATTTT. Protein product: CASGDGGPRDNQPQHF.

The rearrangement uses TRBV6-4 and TRBJ1-1; a possible D gene is TRBD1 (6 bases). Trimming stripped 0 bases from V and 5 bases from J, with 16 bases between. CDR3 length: 16 residues. The germline V gene has CDR1 MRHNA and CDR2 SNTAGT. The CDR3 DNA reads TGTGCCAGCAGTGACTCGAAATCGGGGGGCCTTACTGAAGCTTTCTTT. Its translation is CASSDSKSGGLTEAFF.